This is a list of T cell receptor beta chains from one sample in a study of regulatory T cells in long-lasting Graves disease. TCRdb reprocessed the multiplex PCR reads via MiXCR and lists one record per CDR3 protein. The sample holds 700,000 or so distinct CDR3 sequences; about 30% are singletons and the top ten take about two fifths. Source: peripheral blood mononuclear cells (PBMCs), taken when the disease was refractory, from a patient treated with antithyroid drugs. The receptor set was obtained from a female donor with Graves disease. The CDR3 runs from the conserved cysteine through the conserved F or W. D genes are given only for firm matches. Clone sizes are given selectively: once, few, many, or a class where the clone is expanded.

TRBV13,TRBJ2-3,-,-,CASSTFTDTQYF,TGTGCCAGCAGCACCTTCACAGATACGCAGTATTTT
TRBV20-1,TRBJ2-1,-,TRBD1,CSARGTGANNEQFF,TGCAGTGCTAGAGGGACAGGGGCTAACAATGAGCAGTTCTTC
TRBV5-4,TRBJ2-7,-,TRBD2,CASSRGEIREQYF,TGTGCCAGCAGCCGGGGGGAAATAAGGGAGCAGTACTTC
TRBV4-1,TRBJ2-7,-,TRBD1,CASSQDQDRVEQYF,TGCGCCAGCAGCCAAGATCAGGACAGGGTCGAGCAGTACTTC
TRBV18,TRBJ1-1,many,-,CASSPTNTEAFF,TGTGCCAGCAGTCCGACGAACACTGAAGCTTTCTTT
TRBV6-1,TRBJ2-7,many,-,CASTSGAYEQYF,TGTGCCAGCACCAGCGGAGCCTACGAGCAGTACTTC
TRBV12-3/TRBV12-4,TRBJ1-2,few,-,CASRLRDSTNYGYTF,TGTGCCAGCAGGCTCCGGGACTCAACTAACTATGGCTACACCTTC
TRBV29-1,TRBJ2-5,many,TRBD2,CSVEDLLAALQETQYF,TGCAGCGTTGAAGATTTACTAGCGGCCCTACAAGAGACCCAGTACTTC
TRBV12-3/TRBV12-4,TRBJ2-5,-,TRBD2,CASTKGLAGETQYF,TGTGCCAGCACCAAGGGACTAGCGGGAGAGACCCAGTACTTC
TRBV27,TRBJ2-7,-,TRBD2,CANSFLTSGSSYEQYF,TGTGCCAACAGTTTTCTGACTAGCGGGAGCTCCTACGAGCAGTACTTC
TRBV5-6,TRBJ1-2,-,-,CASSSGTPATYGYTF,TGTGCCAGCAGCTCCGGGACACCCGCCACCTATGGCTACACCTTC
TRBV29-1,TRBJ1-2,-,-,CSVVSRHGYTF,TGCAGCGTTGTGTCCAGACACGGCTACACCTTC
TRBV29-1,TRBJ1-2,few,TRBD1,CSVRTGDGYTF,TGCAGCGTTAGGACAGGGGATGGCTACACCTTC
TRBV19,TRBJ2-7,few,-,CASSPVGTSYEQYF,TGTGCCAGCAGCCCCGTCGGTACCTCCTACGAGCAGTACTTC
TRBV13,TRBJ2-4,few,-,CASAARDRAKNIQYF,TGTGCCAGCGCGGCCAGGGATAGAGCCAAAAACATTCAGTACTTC
TRBV10-3,TRBJ2-7,few,TRBD2,CASSDSGRLSYEQYF,TGTGCCAGCAGTGACAGCGGGAGATTAAGCTACGAGCAGTACTTC
TRBV7-3,TRBJ1-3,few,-,CASSKGGPGNTIYF,TGTGCCAGCAGCAAAGGGGGTCCGGGAAACACCATATATTTT
TRBV7-9,TRBJ2-7,few,TRBD1,CASSSDRVGEQYF,TGTGCCAGCAGCTCGGACAGGGTCGGCGAGCAGTACTTC
TRBV28,TRBJ1-5,-,-,CASSFGPGRNNQPQHF,TGTGCCAGCAGTTTCGGTCCGGGGAGGAATAATCAGCCCCAGCATTTT
TRBV4-1,TRBJ1-2,-,-,CASSQVGGVGYTF,TGCGCCAGCAGCCAAGTTGGGGGTGTCGGCTACACCTTC
TRBV6-5,TRBJ1-1,-,-,CASSYGSHGRGNTEAFF,TGTGCCAGCAGTTACGGTTCTCACGGGAGGGGAAACACTGAAGCTTTCTTT
TRBV2,TRBJ1-2,many,-,CASSDWDGDYTF,TGTGCCAGCAGTGATTGGGACGGCGACTACACCTTC
TRBV7-2,TRBJ1-1,-,-,CASSQDLIGGTEAFF,TGTGCCAGCAGCCAAGATCTCATAGGGGGCACTGAAGCTTTCTTT
TRBV7-9,TRBJ2-7,-,TRBD2,CASRPSGLAGGSYEQYF,TGTGCCAGCAGACCTTCTGGACTAGCGGGAGGGAGCTACGAGCAGTACTTC
TRBV29-1,TRBJ1-2,few,-,CSVDRNNGYTF,TGCAGCGTTGACCGAAACAATGGCTACACCTTC
TRBV20-1,TRBJ2-7,-,-,CSARDQGVMSSYEQYF,TGCAGTGCTAGAGATCAAGGCGTAATGAGCTCCTACGAGCAGTACTTC
TRBV2,TRBJ1-6,few,-,CASGMRGSTFISPLHF,TGTGCCAGCGGAATGCGGGGTTCAACGTTTATATCACCCCTCCACTTT
TRBV3-1,TRBJ1-2,-,-,CASSQGLGALYGYTF,TGTGCCAGCAGCCAAGGGCTGGGGGCGCTTTATGGCTACACCTTC
TRBV15,TRBJ2-5,few,-,CATSSGVGQETQYF,TGTGCCACCAGCAGCGGAGTTGGGCAAGAGACCCAGTACTTC
TRBV10-3,TRBJ2-1,-,-,CAISDRTSNEQFF,TGTGCCATCAGTGACCGCACCAGCAATGAGCAGTTCTTC
TRBV27,TRBJ2-7,many,TRBD2,CASSEGLAGRYEQYF,TGTGCCAGCAGCGAGGGACTAGCGGGACGGTACGAGCAGTACTTC
TRBV28,TRBJ1-2,many,-,CASSFKGGYGYTF,TGTGCCAGCAGTTTCAAGGGTGGCTATGGCTACACCTTC
TRBV6-5,TRBJ2-5,many,TRBD2,CASSYWRGAPQETQYF,TGTGCCAGCAGTTACTGGCGGGGGGCGCCCCAAGAGACCCAGTACTTC
TRBV19,TRBJ1-2,-,-,CASSKRLEGTYGYTF,TGTGCCAGTAGTAAACGTCTTGAGGGGACCTATGGCTACACCTTC
TRBV4-2,TRBJ2-7,few,-,CASSQGRDSSYEQYF,TGTGCCAGCAGCCAAGGGCGGGACAGCTCCTACGAGCAGTACTTC
TRBV6-2/TRBV6-3,TRBJ2-3,-,-,CASGRLTDTQYF,TGTGCCAGCGGCCGCCTCACGGATACGCAGTATTTT
TRBV27,TRBJ2-7,many,-,CASSLWTGSYEQYF,TGTGCCAGCAGTTTATGGACCGGCTCCTACGAGCAGTACTTC
TRBV9,TRBJ1-2,-,-,CASSVASGDYGYTF,TGTGCCAGCAGCGTAGCTTCAGGGGACTATGGCTACACCTTC
TRBV3-1,TRBJ1-1,few,-,CASSQDPTGIEAFF,TGTGCCAGCAGCCAAGATCCCACAGGGATTGAAGCTTTCTTT
TRBV14,TRBJ2-3,few,TRBD2,CASSQLAGVSTDTQYF,TGTGCCAGCAGCCAATTGGCGGGAGTTAGCACAGATACGCAGTATTTT
TRBV19,TRBJ2-2,-,TRBD1,CASSKRTGSDTGELFF,TGTGCCAGTAGTAAGCGGACAGGCTCAGACACCGGGGAGCTGTTTTTT
TRBV27,TRBJ2-2,many,-,CASRPIPPRGTGELFF,TGTGCCAGCAGACCCATCCCGCCTAGGGGCACCGGGGAGCTGTTTTTT
TRBV5-1,TRBJ1-1,-,-,CASSLVGGGGTEAFF,TGCGCCAGCAGCTTGGTAGGGGGGGGTGGAACTGAAGCTTTCTTT
TRBV6-4,TRBJ1-5,-,-,CASSYGQGVNQPQHF,TGTGCTAGCAGTTACGGGCAGGGAGTTAATCAGCCCCAGCATTTT
TRBV3-1,TRBJ1-2,few,-,CASSHGYGYTF,TGTGCCAGCAGCCATGGCTATGGCTACACCTTC
TRBV20-1,TRBJ1-5,-,TRBD1,CSARDRDRGHGNQPQHF,TGCAGTGCTAGAGATAGGGACAGGGGGCACGGCAATCAGCCCCAGCATTTT
TRBV28,TRBJ1-2,many,TRBD1,CASYTGGNYGYTF,TGTGCCAGCTATACAGGGGGCAACTATGGCTACACCTTC
TRBV20-1,TRBJ2-2,-,-,CSAREKPNTGELFF,TGCAGTGCTAGAGAGAAGCCTAACACCGGGGAGCTGTTTTTT
TRBV6-1,TRBJ1-6,-,-,CASSRGEATPLHF,TGTGCCAGCAGCCGCGGAGAGGCTACACCCCTCCACTTT
TRBV12-3/TRBV12-4,TRBJ1-2,-,-,CASSLEPGGYTF,TGTGCCAGCAGTTTGGAGCCGGGAGGCTACACCTTC
TRBV20-1,TRBJ2-2,few,-,CSARDPWGAGELFF,TGCAGTGCTAGAGATCCATGGGGTGCCGGGGAGCTGTTTTTT
TRBV7-3,TRBJ2-2,few,-,CASSLTRVETGELFF,TGTGCCAGCAGCTTAACTCGGGTAGAGACCGGGGAGCTGTTTTTT
TRBV9,TRBJ1-3,-,-,CASSVSPLDRGNTIYF,TGTGCCAGCAGCGTAAGCCCCCTTGACAGGGGAAACACCATATATTTT
TRBV13,TRBJ1-2,few,-,CASSPGAQGIDYGYTF,TGTGCCAGCAGCCCCGGGGCTCAGGGAATTGACTATGGCTACACCTTC
TRBV7-2,TRBJ2-7,few,-,CASSPRWGYEQYF,TGTGCCAGCAGCCCAAGGTGGGGATACGAGCAGTACTTC
TRBV20-1,TRBJ2-7,-,-,CSARRLLGYEQYF,TGCAGTGCTAGAAGGCTCCTTGGGTACGAGCAGTACTTC
TRBV11-2,TRBJ1-2,-,TRBD1,CASSLGETGDYGYTF,TGTGCCAGCAGCTTAGGGGAGACAGGGGATTATGGCTACACCTTC
TRBV20-1,TRBJ2-7,-,TRBD2,CSARGTSGTSYEQYF,TGCAGTGCTAGGGGGACTAGCGGGACCTCCTACGAGCAGTACTTC
TRBV7-3,TRBJ1-2,-,TRBD1,CASSVNRGNGYTF,TGTGCCAGCAGTGTGAACAGGGGGAATGGCTACACCTTC
TRBV2,TRBJ1-5,many,-,CASNGQSSQPQHF,TGTGCCAGCAACGGACAGTCGAGTCAGCCCCAGCATTTT